Shown below are 6 T cell receptor beta chains from a single sample sequenced in a study of T cells in Graves' hyperthyroidism and ophthalmopathy. Amplification yielded TCR beta CDR3 regions, with RNA transcripts as the source. RT-PCR in the first round (using the HTBI primer set) targeted the TCR CDR3. TCRdb re-derived calls from the multiplex PCR reads in MiXCR, one entry per CDR3 protein. The sample lists approximately 420,000 distinct CDR3 sequences, roughly 15% occurring once. Specimen: blood. These TCRs come from a woman aged 18-29 years with Graves' hyperthyroidism.

This clonotype was seen ten or more times. CDR3 loop: CASSYLQQLMNTEAFF. CDR3 bases: TGTGCCAGCAGTTACCTTCAACAGCTCATGAACACTGAAGCTTTCTTT. The chain joins TRBV6-6 to TRBJ1-1; D unclear. Per the germline V gene, CDR1 is MNHNY and CDR2 is SVGAGI (reference sequence). The CDR3 has 16 residues. The V end was cut by 2 bases, the J end by 0 bases, with 13 bases between.

Many counts were recorded for this clonotype. The V call is TRBV3-1, the J call TRBJ2-1, with D hard to call. Between the trimmed V and J ends, which lost 3 bases and 9 bases, there was a span of 12 bases. The CDR3 spans 13 residues. Per the germline V gene, CDR1 is LGHDT and CDR2 is YNNKEL (reference sequence). The CDR3 coding sequence is TGTGCCAGCAGCCACCCACTGGGGTCTGAGCAGTTCTTC. Amino acid sequence: CASSHPLGSEQFF.

The CDR3 is CASSGTSLGDYNEQFF. The CDR3 DNA follows: TGTGCCAGCAGCGGAACCTCACTGGGCGACTACAATGAGCAGTTCTTC. V is TRBV9 and J is TRBJ2-1; D gene ambiguous. V lost 3 bases and J 3 bases, leaving 16 bases between the germline ends. The CDR3 consists of 16 residues. The germline CDR1 and CDR2 sequences are SGDLS and YYNGEE. The whole variable domain, remainder taken from reference TRBV9 and TRBJ2-1, is DSGVTQTPKHLITATGQRVTLRCSPRSGDLSVYWYQQSLDQGLQFLIQYYNGEERAKGNILERFSAQQFPDLHSELNLSSLELGDSALYFCASSGTSLGDYNEQFFGPGTRLTVL.

This clonotype was seen ten or more times. The chain joins TRBV7-2 to TRBJ1-4; D is unclear. Trimming shortened V by 0 bases and J by 0 bases, and 8 bases separated the two germline ends. The CDR3 consists of 16 residues. Per the germline V gene, CDR1 is SGHTA and CDR2 is FQGNSA. For the CDR3, the DNA is TGTGCCAGCAGCTTAGCATGGACGGCAACTAATGAAAAACTGTTTTTT. Its translation: CASSLAWTATNEKLFF. Based on the CDR3 plus reference TRBV7-2 and TRBJ1-4, the full variable domain is GAGVSQSPSNKVTEKGKDVELRCDPISGHTALYWYRQSLGQGLEFLIYFQGNSAPDKSGLPSDRFSAERTGGSVSTLTIQRTQQEDSAVYLCASSLAWTATNEKLFFGSGTQLSVL.

As to this clonotype: This sequence may be a read error, since a much larger clone differs from it by one base. This chain connects TRBV5-1 to TRBJ1-1, with D unresolved. The length of the CDR3 is 14 residues. CDR1 and CDR2 from the germline V gene are SGHRS and YFSETQ. The V and J ends lost 4 bases and 5 bases respectively, with 15 bases between them. The CDR3 protein is CASSPTVVGTEAFF. CDR3 bases: TGCGCCAGCAGCCCTACAGTGGTGGGGACTGAAGCTTTCTTT. The full variable domain, completed using reference TRBV5-1 and TRBJ1-1, is KAGVTQTPRYLIKTRGQQVTLSCSPISGHRSVSWYQQTPGQGLQFLFEYFSETQRNKGNFPGRFSGRQFSNSRSEMNVSTLELGDSALYLCASSPTVVGTEAFFGQGTRLTVV.

This clonotype was detected a few times. The chain combines TRBV30 with TRBJ1-1, with D hard to call. This CDR3 region has 14 residues. The germline CDR1 and CDR2 sequences are GTSNPN and SVGIG (reference sequence). With 0 bases removed from V and 1 base from J, the gap between germline ends came to 9 bases. CDR3 nucleotides: TGTGCCTGGAGTGTACTACAGAGGAACACTGAAGCTTTCTTT. Translating it yields CAWSVLQRNTEAFF.